The 5 T cell receptor beta chains below come from one sample, sequenced in a study of cytotoxic CD8 clonotypes in ibrutinib-treated CLL. Generated by immunoSEQ multiplex PCR, the TCRdb table keeps only in-frame clones and is missing some. The sample records approximately 130,000 clones, less than 90% being singletons. The input for sequencing was PBMCs, taken after 24 months of ibrutinib treatment. These receptors all come from a human donor with chronic lymphocytic leukemia.

The V and J genes are TRBV10-1 and TRBJ2-1, with D perhaps matching TRBD1 or TRBD2 (5 bases each). The germline gives CDR1 WNHNN, CDR2 SYGVQD (reference sequence). V was pared by 2 bases and J by 5 bases, with 13 bases between. CDR3 length: 15 amino acids. The CDR3 reads CASSESLAGNNEQFF. For the CDR3, the DNA is TGCGCCAGCAGTGAGAGTCTAGCAGGGAACAATGAGCAGTTCTTC.

The chain links TRBV5-1 to TRBJ2-1, with no clear D. The CDR3 length is 14 residues. Germline V gene lookup returns CDR1 SGHRS and CDR2 YFSETQ. V was trimmed by 0 bases and J by 8 bases, leaving 12 bases between them. CDR3 residues: CASSLGSGNHEQFF. DNA of the CDR3: TGCGCCAGCAGCTTGGGGTCTGGGAACCATGAGCAGTTCTTC.

The genes are TRBV6-6 and TRBJ2-3; 10 nucleotides match TRBD2. Germline V lookup: CDR1 MNHNY, CDR2 SVGAGI (reference sequence). The ends lost 5 bases at V and 4 bases at J; junction bases unmatched: 6. This CDR3 is built from 15 residues. Written as DNA, the CDR3 is TGTGCCAGCAGTCAACTAGCGGGGAAGTCAGATACGCAGTATTTT. It specifies CASSQLAGKSDTQYF.

The chain is built from TRBV5-1 and TRBJ1-6; 9 bases map to TRBD1. Germline lookup yields CDR1 SGHRS and CDR2 YFSETQ. V dropped 4 bases and J dropped 8; count of bases not matched to a gene: 7. The CDR3 totals 15 residues. In DNA form, the CDR3 reads TGCGCCAGCAGCACCGGGACAGGGCGTGATTCACCCCTCCACTTT. Translated: CASSTGTGRDSPLHF.

The J gene is TRBJ1-5, the V gene TRBV7-2; D unresolved. This CDR3 has 13 residues. Germline CDR1 SGHTA, CDR2 FQGNSA. V was cut by 5 bases and J by 8 bases, with 13 bases left in between. The CDR3 is CASSRGSTEPQHF. The DNA of the CDR3 is TGTGCCAGCAGCCGAGGGAGTACGGAGCCCCAGCATTTT. Looking up the rest from reference TRBV7-2 and TRBJ1-5 gives the full variable domain: GAGVSQSPSNKVTEKGKDVELRCDPISGHTALYWYRQSLGQGLEFLIYFQGNSAPDKSGLPSDRFSAERTGGSVSTLTIQRTQQEDSAVYLCASSRGSTEPQHFGDGTRLSIL.